One sample yielded the 26 T cell receptor beta chains listed below, sequenced in a study of vaccination and CD4 T cells after COVID-19. The treatment: roughly 11-day PBMC culture with coronavirus spike peptide pools or control peptides (ViraFEST assay). The Oncomine TCR Beta short-read assay was what sequenced the DNA obtained from cultured CD4+ T cells. A single record per CDR3 protein comes from TCRdb applying MiXCR to the PCR reads. In the table there are 15,000 to 20,000 distinct CDR3 sequences, 45% of which are singletons. These receptors' targets are unknown. Sequencing used CD4+ T cells from blood, cultured in vitro, obtained before SARS-CoV-2 vaccination. All receptors derive from a human donor who received a COVID-19 vaccine.

The genes are TRBV19 and TRBJ2-7, with D unclear. Trimming took off 1 base at V and 3 bases at J, with 10 bases between the two ends. Germline V gene lookup returns CDR1 LNHDA and CDR2 SQIVND (reference sequence). The CDR3 has 14 residues. The CDR3 nucleotides read TGTGCCAGTAGTATAGGATTGGGGTACTACGAGCAGTACTTC. It specifies CASSIGLGYYEQYF.

The chain uses TRBV20-1 and TRBJ2-1; 9 bases line up with TRBD2. The CDR3 has 14 amino acids. V was pared by 4 bases and J by 6 bases, with 7 bases of the junction left unmatched. Germline V lookup: CDR1 DFQATT, CDR2 SNEGSKA (reference sequence). The CDR3 DNA is TGCAGTGCTAATACGGGACTAGCCACCAATGAGCAGTTCTTC. It specifies CSANTGLATNEQFF.

V and J are TRBV7-9 and TRBJ2-7, with 12 positions matching TRBD2. The CDR3 runs 16 residues. CDR1 is SEHNR, CDR2 FQNEAQ, per germline (reference sequence). V lost 2 bases to trimming and J lost 7 bases; unmatched junction nucleotides: 9. The CDR3 nucleotides read TGTGCCAGCAGCTTATTGGGTCTAGCGGGGGGGCAAGAGCAGTACTTC. Its protein is CASSLLGLAGGQEQYF.

V and J are TRBV7-3 and TRBJ2-7, with 8 bases that match TRBD1. Trimming removed 2 bases from V and 5 bases from J; junction bases left unmatched: 11. CDR3 size: 16 residues. CDR1 SGHTA and CDR2 FQGTGA come from the germline V gene. The CDR3 DNA is TGTGCCAGCAGCTTATTCGGGGACAGGTCCCCTGACGAGCAGTACTTC. This translates into CASSLFGDRSPDEQYF.

CDR3 protein: CSARAIGAGVITDTQYF. In DNA form, the CDR3 reads TGCAGTGCTAGAGCAATAGGGGCGGGGGTGATTACAGATACGCAGTATTTT. This chain uses TRBV20-1 with TRBJ2-3; 7 nucleotides match TRBD2. This CDR3 is 17 amino acids long. Germline CDR1 reads DFQATT; CDR2 reads SNEGSKA (reference sequence). The V and J ends lost 1 base and 3 bases, in that order; junction bases with no gene match: 13.

The J gene is TRBJ1-1, the V gene TRBV5-1; 10 bases match TRBD1. Germline-derived CDR1 and CDR2 are SGHRS and YFSETQ. This CDR3 has 14 amino acids. Trimming took 1 base from V and 6 from J; bases not matched to a gene: 3. The CDR3 is CASSLSTGGAEAFF. Written as DNA, the CDR3 is TGCGCCAGCAGCTTGTCGACAGGGGGCGCTGAAGCTTTCTTT.

The CDR3 nucleotides read TGTGTCGCCCTCCGAAGGGGAGGGATCGGGGAGCTGTTTTTT. Its protein product is CVALRRGGIGELFF. V usage is TRBV6-1 and J usage is TRBJ2-2; 7 nucleotides match TRBD2. The CDR3 loop spans 14 amino acids. CDR1 MNHNS and CDR2 SASEGT come from the germline V gene.

The rearrangement links TRBV10-2 to TRBJ1-5; 8 positions match TRBD1. V trimming: 0 bases; J trimming: 6 bases; junction bases outside the gene matches: 7. The CDR3 totals 16 residues. Germline V lookup: CDR1 WSHSY, CDR2 SAAADI. The CDR3 DNA reads as TGCGCCAGCAGTGAGTCGAGGGCAGGGGGCGGTCAGCCCCAGCATTTT. Its protein product is CASSESRAGGGQPQHF.

This clonotype was seen a few times. The rearrangement links TRBV6-5 to TRBJ1-1; D not resolved. Trimming removed 2 bases at V and 7 bases at J, with 5 bases between. The germline gives CDR1 MNHEY, CDR2 SVGAGI. This CDR3 contains 11 residues. DNA for the CDR3: TGTGCCAGCAGTTACATGGGTGAAGCTTTCTTT. Its protein is CASSYMGEAFF.

There are a few counts of this clonotype. This chain uses TRBV24-1 with TRBJ2-1; the match to TRBD2 covers 12 bases. In germline, CDR1 is KGHDR, CDR2 SFDVKD. The length of the CDR3 is 16 residues. V gave up 3 bases and J gave up 7 bases; unmatched junction bases: 6. CDR3 coding DNA: TGTGCCACCAGTGATCCTAGCGGGGGGGCGGCAAATGAGCAGTTCTTC. It codes for CATSDPSGGAANEQFF.

The chain couples TRBV15 to TRBJ2-3; D unclear. CDR1 and CDR2 (germline): LNHNV, YYDKDF (reference sequence). This CDR3 has 14 residues. The ends were cut back, 0 bases at V and 0 bases at J, with 4 bases in the middle. The DNA of the CDR3 is TGTGCCACCAGCAGAGAAGTCAGCACAGATACGCAGTATTTT. This sequence encodes CATSREVSTDTQYF.

The chain links TRBV5-1 to TRBJ2-3; D is perhaps TRBD2 (6 bases). Per the germline V gene, CDR1 is SGHRS and CDR2 is YFSETQ. The CDR3 has 17 amino acids. V lost 4 bases and J 1 base, leaving 19 bases between the germline ends. The CDR3, as DNA: TGCGCCAGCAGCCACCTACTTGGGGCTAGCGGCACAGATACGCAGTATTTT. This translates into CASSHLLGASGTDTQYF.

This sequence joins TRBV5-1 and TRBJ2-7, with 11 bases aligning to TRBD2. The germline CDR1 and CDR2 sequences are SGHRS and YFSETQ. Trimming removed 4 bases from V and 0 bases from J; junction bases left unmatched: 6. The CDR3 runs 16 residues. CDR3 nucleotides: TGCGCCAGCAGCCCTACTAGCGGGGGCTACTCCTACGAGCAGTACTTC. Translation gives CASSPTSGGYSYEQYF. The whole variable domain, filled in from reference TRBV5-1 and TRBJ2-7, reads KAGVTQTPRYLIKTRGQQVTLSCSPISGHRSVSWYQQTPGQGLQFLFEYFSETQRNKGNFPGRFSGRQFSNSRSEMNVSTLELGDSALYLCASSPTSGGYSYEQYFGPGTRLTVT.

The chain links TRBV7-9 to TRBJ2-3, with 9 positions matching TRBD1. After removal of 5 bases from V and 1 base from J, the junction contained 4 bases not matched to a gene. CDR1 and CDR2 from the germline V gene are SEHNR and FQNEAQ (reference sequence). The CDR3 has 15 residues. DNA of the CDR3: TGTGCCAGCAGCAAGGGACAGGGCGGCACAGATACGCAGTATTTT. It encodes CASSKGQGGTDTQYF.

Only a few counts were recorded for this clonotype. The chain joins TRBV19 to TRBJ1-6; TRBD1 is a possible D gene (6 bases). The CDR3 is 18 amino acids. V was pared by 8 bases and J by 4 bases, with 24 bases between. Germline values: CDR1 LNHDA, CDR2 SQIVND (reference sequence). In DNA form, the CDR3 reads TGTGCCAGTCGAAAGGACAGCGGCCTGGGTGGGTATAATTCACCCCTCCACTTT. It codes for CASRKDSGLGGYNSPLHF.

This clonotype showed up just once. This chain links TRBV18 with TRBJ2-2, with TRBD2 matching 11 bases. The CDR3 loop spans 16 amino acids. After removal of 3 bases from V and 5 bases from J, the junction contained 5 bases not matched to a gene. CDR1 and CDR2 from the germline V gene are KGHSH and LQKENI. CDR3 sequence: CASSPALAGGTGELFF. The CDR3 nucleotides are TGTGCCAGCTCACCCGCTCTAGCGGGGGGAACCGGGGAGCTGTTTTTT. Full variable domain (rest looked up from reference TRBV18 and TRBJ2-2): NAGVMQNPRHLVRRRGQEARLRCSPMKGHSHVYWYRQLPEEGLKFMVYLQKENIIDESGMPKERFSAEFPKEGPSILRIQQVVRGDSAAYFCASSPALAGGTGELFFGEGSRLTVL.

This clonotype was observed a single time. The chain couples TRBV12-3 or TRBV12-4 to TRBJ1-1; D gene uncertain. This CDR3 is 13 amino acids long. Trimming shortened V by 6 bases and J by 0 bases, and 8 bases separated the two germline ends. The CDR3 DNA follows: TGTGCCAGCAGGGTGGACGTGAACACTGAAGCTTTCTTT. Translation: CASRVDVNTEAFF.

This clonotype was detected only a few times. This chain connects TRBV21-1 to TRBJ2-5; the table gives TRBD1 as D, unverified against the DNA. TRBV21-1 is a documented pseudogene. The CDR3 runs 15 residues. For the CDR3, the DNA is TGTGCCAGCAGCAAAAAACGGACAATGAAGGAGACCCAGTACTTC. Translating it yields CASSKKRTMKETQYF.

This clonotype was recorded a few times. J is TRBJ1-2 and V is TRBV10-3; D is uncertain. Trimming stripped 3 bases from V and 4 bases from J, with 21 bases between. The germline CDR1 and CDR2 sequences are ENHRY and SYGVKD. CDR3 length: 17 residues. The CDR3 sequence is CAISDPPWRAGSYGYTF. The CDR3 DNA is TGTGCCATCAGTGACCCACCCTGGAGGGCGGGGAGCTATGGCTACACCTTC.

A few counts support this clonotype. The rearrangement uses TRBV12-5 and TRBJ1-6; perhaps TRBD1 as D (5 bases). The germline V gene encodes CDR1 LGHNT and CDR2 FRNRAP. The CDR3 loop spans 15 amino acids. The V end lost 5 bases, the J end lost 1 base, and 9 bases lay between the germline ends. Written as DNA, the CDR3 is TGTGCTAGTGGTATGAAGGGGTCCTATAATTCACCCCTCCACTTT. Protein product: CASGMKGSYNSPLHF. The entire variable domain, with the rest obtained from reference TRBV12-5 and TRBJ1-6, is as follows: DARVTQTPRHKVTEMGQEVTMRCQPILGHNTVFWYRQTMMQGLELLAYFRNRAPLDDSGMPKDRFSAEMPDATLATLKIQPSEPRDSAVYFCASGMKGSYNSPLHFGNGTRLTVT.

CDR3 nucleotides: TGTGCCAGCAGCGTCCGGGGGGGCCAGACAGATACGCAGTATTTT. Encoded protein: CASSVRGGQTDTQYF. The chain carries TRBV7-9 and TRBJ2-3; 8 bases align to TRBD2. The CDR3 loop spans 15 amino acids. The V and J ends lost 5 bases and 3 bases, in that order; junction bases with no gene match: 7. CDR1 and CDR2 from the germline V gene are SEHNR and FQNEAQ (reference sequence). Filled out from reference TRBV7-9 and TRBJ2-3, the complete variable domain reads DTGVSQNPRHKITKRGQNVTFRCDPISEHNRLYWYRQTLGQGPEFLTYFQNEAQLEKSRLLSDRFSAERPKGSFSTLEIQRTEQGDSAMYLCASSVRGGQTDTQYFGPGTRLTVL.

The chain is built from TRBV5-4 and TRBJ1-5; D unresolved. CDR3 length: 14 amino acids. The V end was cut by 2 bases, the J end by 7 bases, with 13 bases between. CDR1 and CDR2 from the germline V gene are SGHNT and YYREEE (reference sequence). CDR3 sequence (DNA): TGTGCCAGCAGCTTATGGTCTTCCAGACAGCCCCAGCATTTT. Translating it yields CASSLWSSRQPQHF.

This clonotype is deemed large (0.1 to 1%). This sequence joins TRBV20-1 and TRBJ2-1; 11 bases agree with TRBD2. The CDR3 is made up of 15 amino acids. Germline lookup yields CDR1 DFQATT and CDR2 SNEGSKA (reference sequence). V lost 1 base to trimming and J lost 3 bases; unmatched junction nucleotides: 2. The CDR3 reads CSARGGTSGYNEQFF. The CDR3 DNA follows: TGCAGTGCTAGAGGTGGGACTAGCGGCTACAATGAGCAGTTCTTC.

The table lists this clonotype with a few counts. The chain uses TRBV21-1 and TRBJ2-7. TRBV21-1 is reported as a pseudogene. The CDR3 has 14 amino acids. The CDR3 nucleotides read TGTGCCAGCAGCAAAGTGGGTGACACCCACGAGCAGTACTTC. Protein product: CASSKVGDTHEQYF.

The chain is built from TRBV7-8 and TRBJ2-4; D remains unclear. Germline CDR1 reads SGHVS; CDR2 reads FQNEAQ. Trimming took off 5 bases at V and 5 bases at J, with 13 bases between the two ends. This CDR3 is built from 14 residues. The CDR3 DNA is TGTGCCAGCAGCACCAGGATCCTCCAAAACATTCAGTACTTC. Translating gives CASSTRILQNIQYF.

This rearrangement joins TRBV12-3 or TRBV12-4 to TRBJ2-7, with 10 bases aligning to TRBD1. This CDR3 spans 15 amino acids. V lost 4 bases, J lost 4 bases, and 7 bases stayed unmatched. The CDR3 is CASSSLRQGAYEQYF. The CDR3 DNA is TGTGCCAGCAGTTCCCTAAGACAGGGGGCGTACGAGCAGTACTTC.